Listed here are 2 T cell receptor beta chains from one sample, sequenced in a study of beta chain features in type 1 diabetes. No cognate antigen is known for these TCRs. All of the isolated RNA was reverse transcribed, so expressed TCRB transcripts were sequenced. TCRdb keeps only in-frame clones here, not all; method: immunoSEQ multiplex PCR. The data show roughly 150,000 clones, roughly 9% seen once. Study-level findings and limits: Shortening of TCRB CDR3s, moderate but significant, appeared in all four CD4+ subsets of Type 1 diabetes patients.

The sample taken for sequencing was central memory CD4+ T cells from blood. Receptors were obtained from a young woman with type 1 diabetes.

The CDR3 nucleotides are TGCGCCAGCAGCAGGACTAGCGGGAGTTCGAACACCGGGGAGCTGTTTTTT. This encodes CASSRTSGSSNTGELFF. V usage is TRBV5-1 and J usage is TRBJ2-2; the match to TRBD2 covers 13 bases. CDR1 and CDR2 (germline): SGHRS, YFSETQ. V trimming: 4 bases; J trimming: 0 bases; junction bases outside the gene matches: 3. The CDR3 sequence is 17 residues long.

This clone appeared a few times. V is TRBV30 and J is TRBJ2-7, with 14 bases fitting TRBD2. V shed 2 bases, J shed 7 bases, and the junction held 10 bases outside the gene matches. This CDR3 has 16 residues. Germline V gives CDR1 GTSNPN, CDR2 SVGIG (reference sequence). Here the CDR3 reads CAWSLFGLAGGGEQYF. In nucleotides, the CDR3 is TGTGCCTGGAGTCTTTTCGGACTAGCGGGAGGAGGAGAGCAGTACTTC.